The rows below give T cell receptor beta chains drawn from one sample of a study of cytomegalovirus exposure and HLA in healthy donors. Here immunoSEQ multiplex PCR was the method, and the copy in TCRdb shows in-frame clones only, minus some. The profile shows around 190,000 clones, 65% to 80% of them singletons. The specimen was PBMCs. All receptors derive from a young man in good health and CMV-seropositive. Each CDR3 is given with its conserved first and last residue. D genes are given only for firm matches. Rows may omit the clone size; those that give it use once, few, many or a size class.

>TRBV7-3|TRBJ1-1|NA|NA
CASSLSGGEAFF
TGTGCCAGCAGCTTATCCGGCGGTGAAGCTTTCTTT
>TRBV4-2|TRBJ1-5|NA|few
CASSLGFQGTSNQPQHF
TGTGCCAGCAGCCTCGGGTTCCAGGGTACCAGCAATCAGCCCCAGCATTTT
>TRBV28|TRBJ2-7|TRBD2|NA
CASSRLAGGPGEQYF
TGTGCCAGCAGCCGTTTAGCGGGAGGGCCTGGCGAGCAGTACTTC
>TRBV9|TRBJ1-2|NA|NA
CASSVGGLGYGYTF
TGTGCCAGCAGCGTAGGGGGGCTAGGGTATGGCTACACCTTC
>TRBV6-1|TRBJ2-7|TRBD1|NA
CASSAFDRAYEQYF
TGTGCCAGCAGTGCGTTCGACAGGGCCTACGAGCAGTACTTC
>TRBV7-6|TRBJ2-3|TRBD2|NA
CASNRLGGLAADTQYF
TGTGCCAGCAACCGCTTAGGGGGACTAGCAGCAGATACGCAGTATTTT
>TRBV5-4|TRBJ1-4|NA|NA
CASSYGRNNEKLFF
TGTGCCAGCAGCTATGGCAGGAATAATGAAAAACTGTTTTTT
>TRBV7-6|TRBJ1-1|NA|NA
CASSLTTGTEAFF
TGTGCCAGCAGCTTAACCACGGGAACTGAAGCTTTCTTT
>TRBV9|TRBJ2-1|TRBD2|NA
CASSVGRGLAGNEQFF
TGTGCCAGCAGCGTAGGAAGAGGACTAGCTGGGAATGAGCAGTTCTTC
>TRBV6-1|TRBJ1-2|TRBD1|NA
CASSVMTGNGYTF
TGTGCCAGCAGTGTAATGACAGGGAATGGCTACACCTTC
>TRBV23-1|TRBJ1-5|NA|NA
CASSHRGSRPYPTNQPQHF
TGCGCCAGCAGTCATCGGGGATCGAGGCCCTACCCTACTAATCAGCCCCAGCATTTT
>TRBV28|TRBJ2-5|TRBD1|NA
CASSPRQGQETQYF
TGTGCCAGCAGTCCTAGACAGGGTCAGGAGACCCAGTACTTC
>TRBV5-4|TRBJ1-2|TRBD1|NA
CASSHNRGNGYTF
TGTGCCAGCAGCCACAACAGGGGTAATGGCTACACCTTC
>TRBV28|TRBJ1-2|NA|few
CASGYVEGYTF
TGTGCCAGCGGTTATGTTGAGGGCTACACCTTC
>TRBV5-8|TRBJ2-5|NA|NA
CASSLFSTQGTQYF
TGTGCCAGCAGCTTGTTCAGCACTCAGGGGACCCAGTACTTC
>TRBV4-1|TRBJ2-5|TRBD2|few
CASSHPTSGLRETQYF
TGCGCCAGCAGCCATCCTACTAGCGGGCTGAGGGAGACCCAGTACTTC
>TRBV7-9|TRBJ1-1|NA|NA
CSSSLANTEAFF
TGTTCCAGCAGCTTGGCGAACACTGAAGCTTTCTTT
>TRBV4-2|TRBJ1-1|TRBD1|NA
CASSQDQGAVNTEAFF
TGTGCCAGCAGCCAAGACCAGGGGGCCGTGAACACTGAAGCTTTCTTT
>TRBV11-2|TRBJ2-6|NA|NA
CASGGSASGANVLTF
TGTGCCAGCGGGGGGAGCGCCTCTGGGGCCAACGTCCTGACTTTC
>TRBV4-3|TRBJ2-7|NA|once
CASSQDGGSYEQYF
TGCGCCAGCAGCCAAGACGGGGGCTCCTACGAGCAGTACTTC
>TRBV7-9|TRBJ2-4|NA|NA
CASSEAEAKNIQYF
TGTGCCAGCAGCGAAGCGGAGGCGAAAAACATTCAGTACTTC
>TRBV4-2|TRBJ2-7|NA|NA
CASSQDQGNTYEQYF
TGTGCCAGCAGCCAAGATCAGGGGAATACCTACGAGCAGTACTTC
>TRBV5-1|TRBJ2-3|TRBD2|NA
CASSLGGLAGPDTQYF
TGCGCCAGCAGCTTGGGAGGACTAGCGGGACCAGATACGCAGTATTTT
>TRBV12-2|TRBJ2-1|NA|NA
CASRLRRLF
TGTGCAAGTCGCCTCCGGAGGCTCTTC
>TRBV9|TRBJ1-3|TRBD1|NA
CASSQRNAGQISHRGNTIYF
TGTGCCAGCAGCCAAAGAAACGCGGGACAGATTTCCCACCGGGGAAACACCATATATTTT
>TRBV18|TRBJ2-3|NA|NA
CASSPVTRDTQYF
TGTGCCAGCTCACCGGTCACTAGAGATACGCAGTATTTT
>TRBV27|TRBJ2-7|TRBD1|NA
CASKKGAQYEQYF
TGTGCCAGCAAAAAGGGGGCCCAATACGAGCAGTACTTC
>TRBV4-2|TRBJ1-5|NA|NA
CASSQGRSNQPQHF
TGTGCCAGCAGCCAAGGTAGAAGCAATCAGCCCCAGCATTTT
>TRBV4-2|TRBJ2-2|NA|few
CASSSPGEGQNTGELFF
TGTGCCAGCAGCTCCCCTGGGGAAGGACAAAACACCGGGGAGCTGTTTTTT
>TRBV7-2|TRBJ2-7|TRBD2|NA
CASSKPPRGSWSDEQYF
TGTGCCAGCAGCAAGCCCCCCCGCGGGAGCTGGTCCGACGAGCAGTACTTC
>TRBV7-2|TRBJ2-7|NA|NA
CASSFDMSYEQYF
TGTGCCAGCAGCTTCGACATGTCCTACGAGCAGTACTTC
>TRBV15|TRBJ2-7|NA|NA
CATARPPGESYEQYF
TGTGCCACCGCGCGCCCTCCGGGGGAGTCCTACGAGCAGTACTTC
>TRBV27|TRBJ2-1|TRBD2|NA
CASSILAGEGAEQFF
TGTGCCAGCAGTATTCTAGCGGGGGAGGGGGCTGAGCAGTTCTTC
>TRBV2|TRBJ1-1|NA|NA
CASSGMMNTEAFF
TGTGCCAGCTCCGGGATGATGAACACTGAAGCTTTCTTT
>TRBV4-1|TRBJ2-5|NA|NA
CASSQELIRETQHF
TGCGCCAGCAGCCAAGAGTTGATTAGGGAGACCCAGCACTTC
>TRBV11-3|TRBJ2-2|TRBD2|NA
CASSLTQPGLAVTGELFF
TGTGCCAGCAGCTTAACACAACCGGGACTAGCGGTCACCGGGGAGCTGTTTTTT
>TRBV14|TRBJ2-7|TRBD2|few
CASSQERGAYEQYF
TGTGCCAGCAGCCAGGAGCGGGGGGCCTACGAGCAGTACTTC
>TRBV7-2|TRBJ2-3|NA|NA
CASSLGVALTTDTQYF
TGTGCCAGCAGCTTAGGGGTAGCCCTTACCACAGATACGCAGTATTTT
>TRBV19|TRBJ2-3|NA|once
CASSTGSDTQYF
TGTGCCAGTAGTACAGGTTCGGATACGCAGTATTTT
>TRBV9|TRBJ2-1|NA|NA
CASSVNWLDEQFF
TGTGCCAGCAGCGTAAATTGGCTCGATGAGCAGTTCTTC
>TRBV29-1|TRBJ1-1|TRBD1|once
CSVEDTGGNTEAFF
TGCAGCGTTGAAGATACAGGGGGCAACACTGAAGCTTTCTTT
>TRBV18|TRBJ1-3|NA|NA
CASSPRTEAGNTIYF
TGTGCCAGCTCACCCAGGACAGAGGCTGGAAACACCATATATTTT
>TRBV14|TRBJ1-6|TRBD1|few
CASSQEAGGTYNSPLHF
TGTGCCAGCAGCCAAGAGGCAGGGGGCACCTATAATTCACCCCTCCACTTT
>TRBV7-9|TRBJ2-1|TRBD2|NA
CASSGGLAGCEQFF
TGTGCCAGCAGTGGGGGACTAGCGGGATGTGAGCAGTTCTTC
>TRBV6-5|TRBJ1-6|NA|few
CASRAGLQGGSPLHF
TGTGCCAGCAGAGCCGGGCTTCAGGGTGGTTCACCCCTCCACTTT
>TRBV4-1|TRBJ1-6|NA|NA
CASSFGQSASPLHF
TGCGCCAGCAGCTTTGGACAGTCCGCTTCACCCCTCCACTTT
>TRBV19|TRBJ2-5|TRBD1|NA
CASSRDSKGETQYF
TGTGCCAGTAGTAGGGACAGCAAAGGAGAGACCCAGTACTTC
>TRBV14|TRBJ2-2|TRBD2|few
CASSPTAGGAGELFF
TGTGCCAGCAGTCCTACAGCGGGAGGAGCCGGGGAGCTGTTTTTT